The 24 T cell receptor beta chains reported below all come from one sample, sequenced in a study of early T cells in non-severe SARS-CoV-2 infection. TCRdb reprocessed the 5' RACE reads via MiXCR and lists one record per CDR3 protein. This table has about 81,000 distinct CDR3 sequences, 5.5% to 7.5% appearing once. Sequenced: whole blood. These receptors were collected from an adult who was a healthcare worker with PCR-confirmed SARS-CoV-2 infection or an uninfected control (not recorded which).

V usage is TRBV7-2 and J usage is TRBJ2-1, with 8 bases that match TRBD2. The J segment lost 4 bases and the V segment lost 5 bases, leaving 4 bases of the junction unmatched. The CDR3 length is 14 residues. CDR1 is SGHTA and CDR2 is FQGNSA in the germline V gene. CDR3 nucleotides: TGTGCCAGCAGCCCCGGACTAGCTTACAATGAGCAGTTCTTC. This encodes CASSPGLAYNEQFF.

V gene TRBV12-3 or TRBV12-4 combines with J gene TRBJ1-4; no clear D gene. V was pared by 7 bases and J by 7 bases, with 16 bases between. The CDR3 covers 14 residues. The DNA for the CDR3 is TGTGCCAGCACCCGAACAGAAGGGCGTGAAAAACTGTTTTTT. It yields the protein CASTRTEGREKLFF.

In its sample, this clonotype was seen a few times. This chain joins TRBV6-5 and TRBJ2-1; unclear D gene. The germline V gene has CDR1 MNHEY and CDR2 SVGAGI. Trimming pared 6 bases from V and 9 bases from J, leaving 15 bases between. There are 13 residues in the CDR3. CDR3 nucleotides: TGTGCCAGCAGGCCACGTGTTAAGAGTGAGCAGTTCTTC. It yields the protein CASRPRVKSEQFF.

A few counts support this clonotype. The genes are TRBV6-2 or TRBV6-3 and TRBJ2-1; D is unresolved. The CDR3 consists of 15 residues. V lost 5 bases and J lost 6, with 17 bases in between. Germline V gives CDR1 MNHEY, CDR2 SVGEGT. The DNA of the CDR3 is TGTGCCAGCAGTAAGGTTGGAGACCCCCGCAATGAGCAGTTCTTC. It translates to CASSKVGDPRNEQFF.

This clonotype was observed at least ten times. V usage is TRBV7-2 and J usage is TRBJ2-1; D may be TRBD2 (5 bases). The CDR3 spans 13 residues. CDR1 and CDR2 from the germline V gene are SGHTA and FQGNSA. The V gene lost 1 base and the J gene lost 10 bases, with 11 bases spanning the gap. The CDR3 is CASSLGRPSEQFF. CDR3 sequence (DNA): TGTGCCAGCAGCTTAGGACGGCCTAGCGAGCAGTTCTTC.

This clonotype was observed at least ten times. For the CDR3, the DNA is TGTGCCAGCAGCCAAGACCCGTATTCTGGAAACACCATATATTTT. Translated: CASSQDPYSGNTIYF. The rearrangement joins TRBV4-2 to TRBJ1-3; D uncertain. Trimming pared 0 bases from V and 1 base from J, leaving 7 bases between. The germline CDR1 and CDR2 sequences are LGHNA and YNFKEQ. CDR3 length: 15 amino acids.

The chain uses TRBV18 and TRBJ2-1; D gene ambiguous. Between the trimmed V and J ends, which lost 5 bases and 0 bases, there was a span of 8 bases. The germline V gene encodes CDR1 KGHSH and CDR2 LQKENI. CDR3 length: 14 amino acids. In DNA, the CDR3 is TGTGCCAGCTCAGCAACGAGCTCCTACAATGAGCAGTTCTTC. As protein: CASSATSSYNEQFF.

This clonotype was detected many times. V usage is TRBV6-6 and J usage is TRBJ1-1; 8 bases map to TRBD1. This CDR3 has 18 amino acids. Germline CDR1 is MNHNY and CDR2 is SVGAGI (reference sequence). Trimming at V came to 1 base and at J to 4 bases, leaving 14 bases not matched to a gene. The CDR3 DNA follows: TGTGCCAGCAGTTACTTCCAGGACAGGGCTTGGGGGGTCACTGAAGCTTTCTTT. Translation: CASSYFQDRAWGVTEAFF.

The chain links TRBV18 to TRBJ2-1; tentative D call: TRBD1 (5 bases). Germline-derived CDR1 and CDR2 are KGHSH and LQKENI. This CDR3 contains 14 residues. V was shortened by 1 base and J by 10 bases, with 14 bases between the two germline ends. CDR3 in amino acids: CASSPLDSAGEQFF. The CDR3, as DNA: TGTGCCAGCTCACCACTTGACAGCGCAGGGGAGCAGTTCTTC.

A few counts support this clonotype. The V and J genes are TRBV14 and TRBJ2-7, with D possibly matching TRBD2 (5 bases). The CDR3 contains 13 residues. Germline V CDR1 and CDR2: SGHDN, FVKESK. Trimming took 1 base from V and 3 from J, leaving 7 bases between them. The CDR3 protein is CASSQGRSYEQYF. The CDR3 DNA reads TGTGCCAGCAGCCAAGGGAGGAGCTACGAGCAGTACTTC. The variable domain in full, completed from reference TRBV14 and TRBJ2-7, reads EAGVTQFPSHSVIEKGQTVTLRCDPISGHDNLYWYRRVMGKEIKFLLHFVKESKQDESGMPNNRFLAERTGGTYSTLKVQPAELEDSGVYFCASSQGRSYEQYFGPGTRLTVT.

This clonotype was seen many times. This sequence joins TRBV28 and TRBJ1-4; weak D call: TRBD1 (5 bases). V shed 6 bases and J shed 7 bases, with 12 bases lying between them. There are 13 residues in the CDR3. The germline V gene encodes CDR1 MDHEN and CDR2 SYDVKM. The CDR3 loop reads CASRTGPGEKLFF. CDR3 in DNA: TGTGCCAGCAGAACGGGACCGGGTGAAAAACTGTTTTTT.

The gene calls are TRBV27 and TRBJ2-3; 7 bases are a match to TRBD2. With V trimmed by 7 bases and J by 2 bases, 6 bases remained unmatched. Germline lookup yields CDR1 MNHEY and CDR2 SMNVEV (reference sequence). The CDR3 totals 14 residues. The CDR3 here is CASTPAGLTDTQYF. The CDR3 DNA is TGTGCCAGCACCCCAGCGGGACTCACAGATACGCAGTATTTT.

A few counts support this clonotype. The chain combines TRBV29-1 with TRBJ2-3; D not resolved. The CDR3 totals 13 residues. Germline V CDR1 and CDR2: SQVTM, ANQGSEA. V was shortened by 2 bases and J by 4 bases, with 10 bases between the two germline ends. The CDR3 region has the DNA TGCAGCGTTGAAATCCGGGCTGCAGATACGCAGTATTTT. Protein sequence: CSVEIRAADTQYF.

This clonotype was detected ten times or more. The chain carries TRBV29-1 and TRBJ2-3; 11 bases align to TRBD2. The CDR3 consists of 14 residues. CDR1 is SQVTM, CDR2 ANQGSEA, per germline. The V and J ends lost 6 bases and 0 bases, in that order; junction bases with no gene match: 2. The CDR3 nucleotides read TGCAGCGTGACTAGCGGGATTAGCACAGATACGCAGTATTTT. As protein: CSVTSGISTDTQYF.

This clonotype was detected only a few times. The chain couples TRBV2 to TRBJ2-2, with TRBD2 as a possible D gene (6 bases). Trimming shortened V by 3 bases and J by 3 bases, and 8 bases separated the two germline ends. CDR3 length equals 14 residues. Germline CDR1 is SNHLY and CDR2 is FYNNEI. In DNA, the CDR3 is TGTGCCAGCAGTGAGGACTATCACACCGGGGAGCTGTTTTTT. As protein: CASSEDYHTGELFF.

In its sample, this clonotype was seen a few times. The rearrangement uses TRBV27 and TRBJ2-7; 9 bases align to TRBD2. V shed 6 bases and J 2 bases; nucleotides not matched to a gene: 5. There are 14 residues in the CDR3. Germline V gene sequence: CDR1 MNHEY, CDR2 SMNVEV (reference sequence). CDR3 DNA: TGTGCCAGCAGCGCGGGGGGGCTGGCCTACGAGCAGTACTTC. Amino acid sequence: CASSAGGLAYEQYF.

This clonotype was counted at least ten times. V is TRBV7-2 and J is TRBJ2-7; D is undetermined. Trimming took 3 bases from V and 3 from J, leaving 3 bases between them. The CDR3 covers 11 residues. The V gene's germline CDR1 is SGHTA and CDR2 FQGNSA. The DNA of the CDR3 is TGTGCCAGCAGCTTGCACTACGAGCAGTACTTC. Protein: CASSLHYEQYF.

The table lists this clonotype with a few counts. V gene TRBV11-3 combines with J gene TRBJ2-7, with 12 bases matching TRBD2. The germline CDR1 and CDR2 sequences are SGHNT and YENEEA. The junction had 5 bases not matched to a gene; V was cut back by 1 base and J by 7 bases. The CDR3 contains 15 residues. The CDR3 DNA reads as TGTGCCAGCAGCTTAGGAGGGACTAGCGGGCGTGAGCAGTACTTC. Translating it yields CASSLGGTSGREQYF.

This clonotype was detected many times. CDR3 residues: CASSQEVGWETQYF. The CDR3 nucleotides are TGCGCCAGCAGCCAAGAGGTGGGATGGGAGACCCAGTACTTC. This sequence joins TRBV4-3 and TRBJ2-5, with D uncertain. The CDR3 has 14 amino acids. Trimming took 0 bases from V and 5 from J, leaving 10 bases between them. Looked up from germline, CDR1 is LGHNA and CDR2 is YSLEER.

This clonotype has ten or more counts. This rearrangement joins TRBV5-4 to TRBJ2-1, with D possibly matching TRBD2 (6 bases). The ends were cut back, 5 bases at V and 5 bases at J, with 17 bases in the middle. This CDR3 is 15 amino acids long. Looked up from germline, CDR1 is SGHNT and CDR2 is YYREEE (reference sequence). CDR3 residues: CASRPPGRAHNEQFF. CDR3 sequence (DNA): TGTGCCAGCAGACCCCCCGGGAGAGCTCACAATGAGCAGTTCTTC.

This clonotype has at least ten counts. The rearrangement joins TRBV3-1 to TRBJ2-7; D may match TRBD1 or TRBD2 (6 bases each). Germline V gives CDR1 LGHDT, CDR2 YNNKEL (reference sequence). Deletions cut 2 bases from V and 5 bases from J, with 16 bases between. The CDR3 is 15 residues long. The CDR3 sequence is CASSQYASGADEQYF. In DNA, the CDR3 is TGTGCCAGCAGCCAATACGCGTCGGGGGCTGACGAGCAGTACTTC.

This clonotype was picked up many times. Compared with germline, one end of the junction differs, possibly owing to a read error. The chain joins TRBV7-9 to TRBJ1-1, with D possibly TRBD1 on 6 matching bases. CDR1 and CDR2 from the germline V gene are SEHNR and FQNEAQ (reference sequence). The CDR3 totals 11 residues. Here the CDR3 DNA reads TGTGCCAGCAGCCCCGACAGGCCTCTTTCATTT. It encodes CASSPDRPLSF.

This clonotype has only a few counts. The CDR3 sequence is CAISESGLADTYEQYF. The CDR3 DNA reads TGTGCCATCAGTGAGTCAGGGCTAGCGGACACATACGAGCAGTACTTC. V usage is TRBV10-3 and J usage is TRBJ2-7; 7 positions agree with TRBD2. Trimming took 0 bases from V and 4 from J; bases not matched to a gene: 9. CDR1 and CDR2 from the germline V gene are ENHRY and SYGVKD. The CDR3 spans 16 residues.

V usage is TRBV18 and J usage is TRBJ2-5, with 7 bases matching TRBD1. This CDR3 spans 14 amino acids. CDR1 is KGHSH, CDR2 LQKENI, per germline. Unmatched junction bases numbered 5, after V lost 2 bases and J lost 5 bases. CDR3 bases: TGTGCCAGCTCACCAAGGGGACAGTTCGAGACCCAGTACTTC. Translating it yields CASSPRGQFETQYF.